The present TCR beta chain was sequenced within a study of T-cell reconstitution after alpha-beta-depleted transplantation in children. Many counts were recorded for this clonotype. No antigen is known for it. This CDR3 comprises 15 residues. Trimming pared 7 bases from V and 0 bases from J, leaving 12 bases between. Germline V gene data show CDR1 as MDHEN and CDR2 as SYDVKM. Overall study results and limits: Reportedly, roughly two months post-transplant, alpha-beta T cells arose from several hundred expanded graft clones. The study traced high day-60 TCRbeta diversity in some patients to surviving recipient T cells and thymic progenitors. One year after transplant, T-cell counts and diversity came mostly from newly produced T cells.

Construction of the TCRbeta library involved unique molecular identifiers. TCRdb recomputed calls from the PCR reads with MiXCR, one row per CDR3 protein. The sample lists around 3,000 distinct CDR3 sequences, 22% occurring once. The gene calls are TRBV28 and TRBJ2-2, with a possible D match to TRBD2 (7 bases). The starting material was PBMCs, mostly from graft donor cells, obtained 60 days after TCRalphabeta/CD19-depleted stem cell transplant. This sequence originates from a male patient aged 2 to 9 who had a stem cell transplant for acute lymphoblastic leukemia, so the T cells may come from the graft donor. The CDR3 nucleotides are TGTGCCAGCACCCTGCGGGGGCCGAACACCGGGGAGCTGTTTTTT. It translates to CASTLRGPNTGELFF.